The rows below give T cell receptor beta chains drawn from one sample of a study of T cells in Graves' hyperthyroidism and ophthalmopathy. In TCRdb, the multiplex PCR reads were re-called with MiXCR into one record per CDR3 protein. The sample comprises more than 550,000 distinct CDR3 sequences, nearly 45% of which are singletons, and less than 8.5% rests with the top ten. The material sequenced was peripheral blood or thyroid tissue (not recorded which). These receptors were taken from an adult man with Graves' disease, either hyperthyroidism or ophthalmopathy (not recorded which). CDR3s include the opening cysteine and the closing phenylalanine or tryptophan. The D gene is left open where the match is weak. Size is stated for part of the rows, as once, few or many counts, or as a class when the clone is expanded.

v_gene: TRBV29-1; d_gene: TRBD1; abundance: NA; j_gene: TRBJ2-3; CDR3nt: TGCAGCCTTCAGGGGGCAACAGATACGCAGTATTTT; CDR3aa: CSLQGATDTQYF
v_gene: TRBV19; d_gene: NA; abundance: NA; j_gene: TRBJ2-7; CDR3nt: TGTGCCAGTAGTATAGGCGGAGGGCGCTACGAGCAGTACTTC; CDR3aa: CASSIGGGRYEQYF
v_gene: TRBV7-2; d_gene: NA; abundance: many; j_gene: TRBJ1-6; CDR3nt: TGTGCCAGCAGCTTCCCGGGACGCAGGAGCGCTTCACCCCTCCACTTT; CDR3aa: CASSFPGRRSASPLHF
v_gene: TRBV2; d_gene: NA; abundance: NA; j_gene: TRBJ1-1; CDR3nt: TGTGCCAGCAGCTCCGCCCCATGGAACTCTGAAGCTTTCTTT; CDR3aa: CASSSAPWNSEAFF
v_gene: TRBV7-3; d_gene: TRBD1; abundance: NA; j_gene: TRBJ1-4; CDR3nt: TGTGCCAGCAGCTTGACAGGGGGAGAGGAAAAACTGTTTTTT; CDR3aa: CASSLTGGEEKLFF
v_gene: TRBV20-1; d_gene: TRBD1; abundance: NA; j_gene: TRBJ1-2; CDR3nt: TGCAGTGCTAGGGGGACAGGGAGAGTGAGCTACACCTTC; CDR3aa: CSARGTGRVSYTF
v_gene: TRBV15; d_gene: TRBD1; abundance: NA; j_gene: TRBJ1-5; CDR3nt: TGTGCCACTCTTTCCGGGACAGGTCGTATGCCCCAGCATTTT; CDR3aa: CATLSGTGRMPQHF
v_gene: TRBV10-3; d_gene: NA; abundance: NA; j_gene: TRBJ1-4; CDR3nt: TGTGCCATCAGGGGGGACGAGGGGGAAAAACTGTTTTTT; CDR3aa: CAIRGDEGEKLFF
v_gene: TRBV7-4; d_gene: TRBD1; abundance: NA; j_gene: TRBJ2-7; CDR3nt: TGTGCCAGCAGTGGGACAGGGGTTCCCGAGCAGTACTTC; CDR3aa: CASSGTGVPEQYF
v_gene: TRBV10-2; d_gene: NA; abundance: NA; j_gene: TRBJ1-4; CDR3nt: TGCGCCAGTACAGATCGGGGCCTAAGTGAAAAACTGTTTTTT; CDR3aa: CASTDRGLSEKLFF
v_gene: TRBV2; d_gene: NA; abundance: many; j_gene: TRBJ1-1; CDR3nt: TGTGCCAGCAGTGAGACCCAGAGGGGCACTGAAGCTTTCTTT; CDR3aa: CASSETQRGTEAFF
v_gene: TRBV7-9; d_gene: NA; abundance: NA; j_gene: TRBJ1-6; CDR3nt: TGTGCCAGCAGCCAACCAAAGGGGTCGACCTATAATTCACCCCTCCACTTT; CDR3aa: CASSQPKGSTYNSPLHF
v_gene: TRBV7-8; d_gene: NA; abundance: NA; j_gene: TRBJ1-5; CDR3nt: TGTGCCAGCAGCTTAGCGCCGAATTCACCCCAGCATTTT; CDR3aa: CASSLAPNSPQHF
v_gene: TRBV12-3/TRBV12-4; d_gene: NA; abundance: few; j_gene: TRBJ1-5; CDR3nt: TGTGCCAGCAGTTTTTCCAGGGGAGATCAGCCCCAGCATTTT; CDR3aa: CASSFSRGDQPQHF
v_gene: TRBV6-5; d_gene: NA; abundance: few; j_gene: TRBJ1-1; CDR3nt: TGTGCCAGCAGTTACGAAGCCCGGGTGAACACTGAAGCTTTCTTT; CDR3aa: CASSYEARVNTEAFF
v_gene: TRBV15; d_gene: TRBD1; abundance: NA; j_gene: TRBJ2-5; CDR3nt: TGTGCCACCAGCTTAGGAGGACAGGGGGCAGAGACCCAGTACTTC; CDR3aa: CATSLGGQGAETQYF
v_gene: TRBV9; d_gene: NA; abundance: few; j_gene: TRBJ1-2; CDR3nt: TGTGCCAGCAGCGTAGGATGGTTGAGTGAGGATGGCTACACCTTC; CDR3aa: CASSVGWLSEDGYTF
v_gene: TRBV19; d_gene: NA; abundance: NA; j_gene: TRBJ1-5; CDR3nt: TGTGCCAGTAGTATGGTTCAGGATGTTTGGTTCGATCAGCCCCAGCATTTT; CDR3aa: CASSMVQDVWFDQPQHF
v_gene: TRBV7-6; d_gene: TRBD1; abundance: NA; j_gene: TRBJ1-2; CDR3nt: TGTGCCAGCAGCGCGAGGACAGGGCATAACTATGGCTACGCCTTC; CDR3aa: CASSARTGHNYGYAF
v_gene: TRBV29-1; d_gene: NA; abundance: many; j_gene: TRBJ1-1; CDR3nt: TGCAGCGTTTACCGGGACTACACTGAAGCTTTCTTT; CDR3aa: CSVYRDYTEAFF
v_gene: TRBV11-2; d_gene: NA; abundance: once; j_gene: TRBJ1-2; CDR3nt: TGTGCCAGCACCTCGGCTCAGGGCGGCTATGGCTACACCTTC; CDR3aa: CASTSAQGGYGYTF
v_gene: TRBV5-1; d_gene: NA; abundance: few; j_gene: TRBJ1-2; CDR3nt: TGCGCCAGCAGCAGGGACGGACCTACGGGTTATGGCTACACCTTC; CDR3aa: CASSRDGPTGYGYTF
v_gene: TRBV20-1; d_gene: TRBD1; abundance: NA; j_gene: TRBJ2-2; CDR3nt: TGCAGTGCTAGTCAGACAGGGGGCGCGGTCCCCGGGGAGCTGTTTTTT; CDR3aa: CSASQTGGAVPGELFF
v_gene: TRBV2; d_gene: NA; abundance: NA; j_gene: TRBJ1-6; CDR3nt: TGTGCCAGCAGCTCCCGGACGGGTAATAATTCACCCCTCCACTTT; CDR3aa: CASSSRTGNNSPLHF
v_gene: TRBV24-1; d_gene: NA; abundance: many; j_gene: TRBJ1-2; CDR3nt: TGTGCCACCAGTGATTTCCGACTCTATGGCTACACCTTC; CDR3aa: CATSDFRLYGYTF
v_gene: TRBV6-1; d_gene: TRBD1; abundance: NA; j_gene: TRBJ1-5; CDR3nt: TGTGCCAGCACCACCGGACAGGGTTGGGCCCAGCATTTT; CDR3aa: CASTTGQGWAQHF
v_gene: TRBV9; d_gene: NA; abundance: few; j_gene: TRBJ2-2; CDR3nt: TGTGCCAGCAGCAGCAGCAGGAACACCGGGGAGCTGTTTTTT; CDR3aa: CASSSSRNTGELFF
v_gene: TRBV6-6; d_gene: NA; abundance: NA; j_gene: TRBJ1-5; CDR3nt: TGTGCCAGCGGTAGTCAGCAGCACAATCAGCCCCAGCATTTT; CDR3aa: CASGSQQHNQPQHF
v_gene: TRBV7-9; d_gene: NA; abundance: NA; j_gene: TRBJ2-7; CDR3nt: TGTGCCTGGAGTGTAGGGGTCAGGGTCTACGAGCAGTGCTTC; CDR3aa: CAWSVGVRVYEQCF
v_gene: TRBV14; d_gene: NA; abundance: many; j_gene: TRBJ2-5; CDR3nt: TGTGCCAGCAGCCATATACCACAGTACTTC; CDR3aa: CASSHIPQYF
v_gene: TRBV19; d_gene: TRBD2; abundance: NA; j_gene: TRBJ2-5; CDR3nt: TGTGCCAGTAGTATACAACTAGCGGGGGGGTACCAAGAGACCCAGTACTTC; CDR3aa: CASSIQLAGGYQETQYF
v_gene: TRBV6-5; d_gene: NA; abundance: few; j_gene: TRBJ2-5; CDR3nt: TGTGCCAGCAGTGTCGGGAGTGTTGAGACCCAGTACTTC; CDR3aa: CASSVGSVETQYF
v_gene: TRBV12-3/TRBV12-4; d_gene: NA; abundance: many; j_gene: TRBJ1-2; CDR3nt: TGTGCCAGCAGCTTGAAGAGAGGGTATGGCTACACCTTC; CDR3aa: CASSLKRGYGYTF
v_gene: TRBV7-2; d_gene: NA; abundance: many; j_gene: TRBJ1-6; CDR3nt: TGTGCCAGCAGCTTAGGTACAGGGTGGTGGTCACCCCTCCACTTT; CDR3aa: CASSLGTGWWSPLHF
v_gene: TRBV4-2; d_gene: TRBD1; abundance: NA; j_gene: TRBJ1-2; CDR3nt: TGTGCCAGCAGTGAAACCGGAGGACAGGGATCATCCAACTATGGCTACACCTTC; CDR3aa: CASSETGGQGSSNYGYTF
v_gene: TRBV12-3/TRBV12-4; d_gene: TRBD1; abundance: NA; j_gene: TRBJ1-5; CDR3nt: TGTGCCAGCAGTTCCGACAGGGGGAGTCGACAGCCCCAGCATTTT; CDR3aa: CASSSDRGSRQPQHF
v_gene: TRBV12-3/TRBV12-4; d_gene: TRBD1; abundance: many; j_gene: TRBJ1-6; CDR3nt: TGTGCCAGCAGTCCAGGGGGCGGAAGATCACCCCTCCACTTT; CDR3aa: CASSPGGGRSPLHF
v_gene: TRBV7-9; d_gene: TRBD1; abundance: few; j_gene: TRBJ1-1; CDR3nt: TGTGCCAGCAGCTTATGGGCCGGGACAGGGGGCGCTTGGACTGAAGCTTTCTTT; CDR3aa: CASSLWAGTGGAWTEAFF
v_gene: TRBV7-9; d_gene: NA; abundance: NA; j_gene: TRBJ2-7; CDR3nt: TGTGCCAGCAGCCTGACCTCGTTTAGCGGAGTCCCCTACGAGCAGTACTTC; CDR3aa: CASSLTSFSGVPYEQYF
v_gene: TRBV7-9; d_gene: NA; abundance: NA; j_gene: TRBJ1-1; CDR3nt: TGTGCCAGCAGTCGTCACGGACAGACGAACACTGAAGCTTTCTTT; CDR3aa: CASSRHGQTNTEAFF